Listed below are T cell receptor beta chains from one sample, sequenced in a study of siplizumab effects on memory and regulatory T cells. Using immunoSEQ multiplex PCR, the repertoire was profiled, and TCRdb retains in-frame clones only, with some absent. There are 85,000 to 95,000 clones in the sample; 94% occur only once, and around 0.3% lies in the top ten. The sample taken for sequencing was non-Treg CD4+ T cells sorted from blood. These receptors all come from a human donor in good health. CDR3s include the opening cysteine and the closing phenylalanine or tryptophan. D genes are given only for firm matches.

V: TRBV5-4
D: TRBD1
J: TRBJ1-4
CDR3: CASSQGQGASNEKLFF

V: TRBV18
D: -
J: TRBJ2-1
CDR3: CASSSRQNEQFF

V: TRBV5-1
D: -
J: TRBJ2-1
CDR3: CASTEGFHEQFF

V: TRBV30
D: TRBD1
J: TRBJ1-2
CDR3: CAWSGTVNGYTF

V: TRBV19
D: -
J: TRBJ1-2
CDR3: CASSRGDGYGYTF

V: TRBV5-1
D: -
J: TRBJ2-3
CDR3: CASSSQFPASTDTQYF

V: TRBV11-2
D: TRBD1
J: TRBJ1-1
CDR3: CASSLDGTEAAEAFF

V: TRBV7-2
D: -
J: TRBJ2-6
CDR3: CASSLTTFSGANVLTF

V: TRBV11-3
D: -
J: TRBJ2-1
CDR3: CASSLVPSGQFF

V: TRBV10-3
D: -
J: TRBJ2-7
CDR3: CAISEVAEPLDF

V: TRBV11-3
D: -
J: TRBJ1-4
CDR3: CASSPRDGSNEKLFF

V: TRBV19
D: -
J: TRBJ1-5
CDR3: CASSISGDGNQPQHF

V: TRBV7-2
D: -
J: TRBJ1-2
CDR3: CASSLPGYRGYTF

V: TRBV4-3
D: TRBD2
J: TRBJ2-7
CDR3: CASSLGTSSYEQYF

V: TRBV5-1
D: -
J: TRBJ2-7
CDR3: CASSLATGLYEQYF

V: TRBV5-1
D: -
J: TRBJ2-5
CDR3: CASSLGRGQETQYF

V: TRBV6-1
D: TRBD1
J: TRBJ2-2
CDR3: CASRNDRGLAGELFF

V: TRBV30
D: -
J: TRBJ1-4
CDR3: CAWRAGDVREKLFF

V: TRBV7-2
D: -
J: TRBJ2-7
CDR3: CASSLDTEAREQYF

V: TRBV10-3
D: TRBD1
J: TRBJ1-5
CDR3: CAISDLDREDQPQHF

V: TRBV7-2
D: -
J: TRBJ2-1
CDR3: CASSSDRREQFF

V: TRBV18
D: -
J: TRBJ1-1
CDR3: CASAGGVNTEAFF

V: TRBV7-2
D: -
J: TRBJ2-3
CDR3: CASSLGEDTQYF

V: TRBV30
D: -
J: TRBJ2-3
CDR3: CASGEFTDTQYF

V: TRBV5-6
D: -
J: TRBJ1-5
CDR3: CASSLSLGGNQPQHF

V: TRBV30
D: TRBD2
J: TRBJ2-2
CDR3: CAWSALGPGGTGELFF

V: TRBV5-1
D: TRBD1
J: TRBJ2-7
CDR3: CASSSTGQGSEQYF

V: TRBV18
D: -
J: TRBJ1-2
CDR3: CASSPQPGGGLYGYTF

V: TRBV19
D: -
J: TRBJ1-1
CDR3: CASSSISNTEAFF

V: TRBV7-8
D: -
J: TRBJ1-2
CDR3: CASSNRQALPYGYTF

V: TRBV28
D: -
J: TRBJ1-2
CDR3: CASSSPHQAVGYTF

V: TRBV6-1
D: -
J: TRBJ2-7
CDR3: CATYRSSYEQYF

V: TRBV29-1
D: TRBD1
J: TRBJ1-2
CDR3: CSVLDRDVVYGYTF

V: TRBV28
D: -
J: TRBJ1-5
CDR3: CASSRQVHSNQPQHF

V: TRBV11-3
D: TRBD1
J: TRBJ2-1
CDR3: CASSLQGATSYNEQFF

V: TRBV5-1
D: TRBD1
J: TRBJ1-6
CDR3: CASSPRTGGSNSPLHF

V: TRBV6-5
D: -
J: TRBJ2-3
CDR3: CASAAGPTDTQYF

V: TRBV5-1
D: TRBD1
J: TRBJ1-2
CDR3: CASSPGTGLIYYGYTF

V: TRBV29-1
D: -
J: TRBJ2-1
CDR3: CSVEDRKGSSYNEQFF

V: TRBV7-2
D: -
J: TRBJ2-3
CDR3: CASNRGAGADTQYF

V: TRBV11-3
D: TRBD2
J: TRBJ2-1
CDR3: CASSSGLAGGGEQFF

V: TRBV5-4
D: -
J: TRBJ2-6
CDR3: CASSGMSGANVLTF

V: TRBV7-2
D: -
J: TRBJ1-3
CDR3: CASSQPIGASFHSGNTIYF

V: TRBV27
D: TRBD1
J: TRBJ2-4
CDR3: CASSSPIRGPNIQYF

V: TRBV4-1
D: -
J: TRBJ2-2
CDR3: CASSQGGGRSNTGELFF

V: TRBV5-1
D: TRBD1
J: TRBJ2-7
CDR3: CASSYTGGYEQYF

V: TRBV7-7
D: TRBD1
J: TRBJ2-1
CDR3: CASSLRDRDNEQFF

V: TRBV2
D: -
J: TRBJ1-3
CDR3: CASTPNSEGAGNTIYF

V: TRBV7-9
D: TRBD1
J: TRBJ1-4
CDR3: CASSLAQGVINEKLFF

V: TRBV4-1
D: -
J: TRBJ2-7
CDR3: CASSQRTTDSSSYEQYF

V: TRBV28
D: -
J: TRBJ2-7
CDR3: CASSSMGGAEGYYEQYF

V: TRBV19
D: TRBD1
J: TRBJ1-6
CDR3: CASRRQGTYNSPLHF

V: TRBV30
D: TRBD1
J: TRBJ1-5
CDR3: CAWSDGTGGQPQHF

V: TRBV7-9
D: -
J: TRBJ1-5
CDR3: CASSVAERDNQPQHF

V: TRBV5-4
D: TRBD2
J: TRBJ2-7
CDR3: CASSFGLAGGPSSYEQYF

V: TRBV6-1
D: TRBD1
J: TRBJ1-5
CDR3: CASSERWTDRINQPQHF

V: TRBV2
D: -
J: TRBJ1-6
CDR3: CASIFGARDSPLHF

V: TRBV20-1
D: -
J: TRBJ2-5
CDR3: CSASGQTQYF

V: TRBV18
D: -
J: TRBJ2-5
CDR3: CASSATGRETQYF